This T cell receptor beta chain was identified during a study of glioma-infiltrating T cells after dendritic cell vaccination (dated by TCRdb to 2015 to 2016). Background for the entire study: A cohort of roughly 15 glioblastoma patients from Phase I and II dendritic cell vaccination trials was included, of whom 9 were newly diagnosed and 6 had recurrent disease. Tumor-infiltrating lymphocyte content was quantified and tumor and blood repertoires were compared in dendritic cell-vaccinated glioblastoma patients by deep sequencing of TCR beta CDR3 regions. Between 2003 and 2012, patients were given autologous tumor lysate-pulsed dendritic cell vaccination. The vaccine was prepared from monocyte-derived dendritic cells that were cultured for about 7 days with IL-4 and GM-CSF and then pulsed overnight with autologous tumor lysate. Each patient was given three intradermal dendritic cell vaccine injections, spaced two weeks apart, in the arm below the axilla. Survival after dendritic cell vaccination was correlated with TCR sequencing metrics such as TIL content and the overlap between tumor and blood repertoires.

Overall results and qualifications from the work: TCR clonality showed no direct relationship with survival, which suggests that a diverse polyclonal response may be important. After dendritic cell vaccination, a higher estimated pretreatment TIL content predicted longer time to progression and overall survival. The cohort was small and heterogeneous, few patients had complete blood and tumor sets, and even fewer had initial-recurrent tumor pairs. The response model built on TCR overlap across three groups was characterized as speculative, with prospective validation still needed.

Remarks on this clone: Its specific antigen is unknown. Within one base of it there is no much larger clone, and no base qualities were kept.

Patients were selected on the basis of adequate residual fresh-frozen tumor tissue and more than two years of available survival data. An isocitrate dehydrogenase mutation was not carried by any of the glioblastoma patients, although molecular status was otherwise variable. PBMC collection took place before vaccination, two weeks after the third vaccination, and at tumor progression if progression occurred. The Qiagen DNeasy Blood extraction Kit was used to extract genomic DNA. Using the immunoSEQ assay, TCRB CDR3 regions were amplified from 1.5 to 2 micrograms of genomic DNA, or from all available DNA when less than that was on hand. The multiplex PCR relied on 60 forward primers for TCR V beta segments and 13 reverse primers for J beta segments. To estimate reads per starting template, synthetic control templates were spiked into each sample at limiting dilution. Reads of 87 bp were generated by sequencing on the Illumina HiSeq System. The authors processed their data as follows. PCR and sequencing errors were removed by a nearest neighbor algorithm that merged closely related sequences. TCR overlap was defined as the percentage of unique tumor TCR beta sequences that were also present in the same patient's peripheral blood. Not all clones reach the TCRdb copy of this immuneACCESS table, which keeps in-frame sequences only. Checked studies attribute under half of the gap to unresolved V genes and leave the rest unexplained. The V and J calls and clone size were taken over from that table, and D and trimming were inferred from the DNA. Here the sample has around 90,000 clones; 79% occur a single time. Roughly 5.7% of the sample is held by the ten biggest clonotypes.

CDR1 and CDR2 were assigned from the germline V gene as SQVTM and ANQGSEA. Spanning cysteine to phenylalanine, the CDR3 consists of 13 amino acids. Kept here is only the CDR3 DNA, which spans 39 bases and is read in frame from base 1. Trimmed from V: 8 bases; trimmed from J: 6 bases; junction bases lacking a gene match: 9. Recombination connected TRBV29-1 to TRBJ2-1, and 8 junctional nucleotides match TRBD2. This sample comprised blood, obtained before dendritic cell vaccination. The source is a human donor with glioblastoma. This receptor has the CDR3 CSLSGGYGNEQFF. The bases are TGCAGCCTATCGGGAGGGTATGGCAATGAGCAGTTCTTC.